This T cell receptor beta chain was documented in a study of shared clonotypes between healthy human individuals. Libraries were prepared by immunoSEQ multiplex PCR; TCRdb keeps only in-frame clonotypes and omits some of them. The repertoire holds over 2 million clones, with around 90% as singletons. As concerns this clone: The antigen remains unidentified.

Notes on the study in general: Measured sharing among donors was expected to vary with sequencing depth.

There are 16 residues in the CDR3. Germline CDR1 and CDR2: SNHLY and FYNNEI. V lost 7 bases and J lost 0, with 13 bases in between. This sequence was found in a man younger than 35 in good health. Some clones in this sample may be carry-over from other donors' samples. Specimen: naive CD4+ T cells from PBMCs. The subset was: CD45RA+ positively selected. The chain couples TRBV2 to TRBJ2-6; D gene uncertain. The CDR3 DNA follows: TGTGCCAGCACCGCCCCGCCTTCCTCTGGGGCCAACGTCCTGACTTTC. Amino acids: CASTAPPSSGANVLTF.